The 15 T cell receptor beta chains in this list originate from one sample, sequenced in a study of early T cells in non-severe SARS-CoV-2 infection (dated by TCRdb to the early 2020s). The method behind the library was 5' RACE. The run used a NextSeq 500. TCRdb reanalyzed the raw reads on its own, using fastp at Q25 for trimming and MiXCR for clone calling, and kept in-frame beta chains. When rows share a CDR3 protein, they turn into one entry using the most common DNA and genes. The sample includes roughly 26,000 distinct CDR3 sequences, with roughly 4.6% observed a single time. Approximately 3.9% of the sample lies in the top ten. The sequenced sample was whole blood. The receptor set was obtained from an adult who was a healthcare worker with PCR-confirmed SARS-CoV-2 infection or an uninfected control (not recorded which).

This clonotype was counted a few times. The chain combines TRBV20-1 with TRBJ2-3; D call uncertain. The CDR3 sequence is 14 residues long. Trimming shortened V by 3 bases and J by 0 bases, and 10 bases separated the two germline ends. CDR1 and CDR2 from the germline V gene are DFQATT and SNEGSKA (reference sequence). CDR3 sequence: CSASPITSTDTQYF. The CDR3 DNA reads as TGCAGTGCTAGCCCCATTACTAGCACAGATACGCAGTATTTT.

This clonotype was found many times. The rearrangement uses TRBV2 and TRBJ1-1, with D perhaps matching TRBD1 (5 bases). CDR1 is SNHLY, CDR2 FYNNEI, per germline. The CDR3 has 13 amino acids. V was clipped by 8 bases and J by 5 bases, with 15 bases between them. Written as DNA, the CDR3 is TGTGCCAGCGTTATCGACAGTCGTACTGAAGCTTTCTTT. This translates into CASVIDSRTEAFF.

The chain uses TRBV12-3 or TRBV12-4 and TRBJ2-3; D gene uncertain. V was cut by 3 bases and J by 1 base, with 8 bases left in between. The CDR3 is 14 residues long. The CDR3 bases are TGTGCCAGCAGTTTCCGGCAGGGCACAGATACGCAGTATTTT. Protein product: CASSFRQGTDTQYF.

V gene TRBV7-8 combines with J gene TRBJ2-2; D may correspond to TRBD1 or TRBD2 (6 bases each). This CDR3 contains 13 residues. Germline V lookup: CDR1 SGHVS, CDR2 FQNEAQ. V lost 6 bases, J lost 4 bases, and 9 bases lay in between. CDR3 protein: CASRGGGTGELFF. DNA for the CDR3: TGTGCCAGCAGAGGAGGGGGCACCGGGGAGCTGTTTTTT.

The sample holds a few counts of this clonotype. The chain joins TRBV11-2 to TRBJ1-1; D call uncertain. There are 14 residues in the CDR3. The V end was cut by 7 bases, the J end by 0 bases, with 12 bases between. Per germline, CDR1 SGHAT and CDR2 FQNNGV. CDR3 residues: CASTRRRMNTEAFF. In nucleotides, the CDR3 is TGTGCCAGCACCCGACGGCGCATGAACACTGAAGCTTTCTTT.

This clonotype has at least ten counts. The chain links TRBV29-1 to TRBJ1-1, with 7 bases identical to TRBD1. From germline, CDR1 is SQVTM and CDR2 ANQGSEA. V was clipped by 8 bases and J by 0 bases; unmatched bases: 15. There are 16 residues in the CDR3. This chain's CDR3 is CSPRTGAAWMNTEAFF. CDR3 DNA: TGCAGCCCACGTACAGGGGCCGCTTGGATGAACACTGAAGCTTTCTTT.

The chain has TRBV20-1 and TRBJ2-2; TRBD2 is a possible D gene (6 bases). Trimming took 3 bases from V and 4 from J, leaving 12 bases between them. CDR3 length: 14 amino acids. CDR1 is DFQATT, CDR2 SNEGSKA, per germline (reference sequence). CDR3 sequence (DNA): TGCAGTGCTAGCGGGGGAACGGGCACCGGGGAGCTGTTTTTT. It specifies CSASGGTGTGELFF.

This clonotype was observed many times. This chain uses TRBV27 with TRBJ2-5; D unclear. V was clipped by 6 bases and J by 2 bases, with 4 bases between them. The CDR3 loop spans 11 amino acids. Germline loops: CDR1 MNHEY, CDR2 SMNVEV (reference sequence). The CDR3 sequence is CASSYQETQYF. The CDR3 DNA reads TGTGCCAGCAGCTATCAAGAGACCCAGTACTTC.

This clonotype was detected many times. As DNA, the CDR3 is TGTGCCAGCAGCTCGGGGACCCTTGCCACCGGGGAGCTGTTTTTT. Residues: CASSSGTLATGELFF. V gene TRBV7-6 combines with J gene TRBJ2-2; D may match TRBD1 or TRBD2 (5 bases each). V was pared by 4 bases and J by 4 bases, with 13 bases between. Germline V lookup: CDR1 SGHVS, CDR2 FNYEAQ. This CDR3 comprises 15 residues.

This clonotype was detected many times. The chain combines TRBV7-9 with TRBJ2-2; D is unclear. The CDR3 is 16 amino acids. CDR1 is SEHNR and CDR2 is FQNEAQ in the germline V gene (reference sequence). With 0 bases removed from V and 0 bases from J, the gap between germline ends came to 8 bases. This chain's CDR3 is CASSLAPYANTGELFF. DNA of the CDR3: TGTGCCAGCAGCTTAGCGCCGTATGCGAACACCGGGGAGCTGTTTTTT.

The rearrangement uses TRBV12-3 or TRBV12-4 and TRBJ1-1; D is unclear. This CDR3 contains 14 residues. With 5 bases removed from V and 5 bases from J, the gap between germline ends came to 15 bases. The CDR3 sequence: CASSPWGDGTEAFF. The CDR3 region has the DNA TGTGCCAGCAGTCCTTGGGGTGACGGGACTGAAGCTTTCTTT.

This clonotype was seen at least ten times. V and J are TRBV12-3 or TRBV12-4 and TRBJ1-2, with 8 bases lining up with TRBD1. J was trimmed by 3 bases and V by 1 base; bases with no gene match: 7. The CDR3 totals 16 residues. The CDR3 DNA reads TGTGCCAGCAGTTTAGTCAGTTGGGGACAGGACTATGGCTACACCTTC. It translates to CASSLVSWGQDYGYTF.

This clonotype has at least ten counts. The genes are TRBV9 and TRBJ2-7; 7 positions agree with TRBD1. Trimming took 4 bases from V and 2 from J; bases not matched to a gene: 6. The CDR3 spans 14 residues. Germline CDR1 is SGDLS and CDR2 is YYNGEE. The CDR3 here is CASSLAGTAYEQYF. The CDR3 DNA follows: TGTGCCAGCAGCCTAGCCGGGACAGCCTACGAGCAGTACTTC.

The gene calls are TRBV18 and TRBJ2-5; the D gene is possibly TRBD2 (5 bases). The CDR3 runs to 13 residues. CDR1 is KGHSH, CDR2 LQKENI, per germline. The V and J ends lost 2 bases and 10 bases respectively, with 14 bases between them. CDR3 sequence (DNA): TGTGCCAGCTCACCAGGGAGTAGTGGGGACCAGTACTTC. As protein: CASSPGSSGDQYF.

This clonotype came up many times. The chain couples TRBV20-1 to TRBJ2-4; D gene ambiguous. Between the trimmed V and J ends, which lost 6 bases and 0 bases, there was a span of 12 bases. The CDR3 is made up of 14 amino acids. The germline gives CDR1 DFQATT, CDR2 SNEGSKA (reference sequence). The chain's CDR3 is CSAQFNLAKNIQYF. CDR3 nucleotides: TGCAGTGCCCAATTTAATCTAGCCAAAAACATTCAGTACTTC.